Shown below are 32 T cell receptor beta chains from a single sample sequenced in a study of a mutant IDH1 vaccine in newly diagnosed glioma (dated by TCRdb to the early 2020s). The protocol used for the library was the immunoSEQ multiplex PCR assay. This is the immuneACCESS table as TCRdb keeps it, with only in-frame sequences that have V and J called. A part of the clones is gone; compared with another copy, unresolved V genes explain less than half, and the rest is unexplained. The sample includes 85,000 to 100,000 clones, with about 82% observed a single time. 6% to 8% of the sample rests with the top ten. The sample's time point label is to be understood as: baseline, week 1 (first vaccination visit). In light of the paper, this sample's treatment or condition label describes: pre-vaccination baseline after standard-of-care therapy. The sequenced sample was PBMCs, obtained from a glioma patient treated with radiotherapy, temozolomide or both. These TCRs come from a man aged 40-49 years with glioma.

The chain combines TRBV5-1 with TRBJ2-7; D is undetermined. CDR3 length equals 14 residues. Trimming left V 6 bases short and J 2 bases short, with 15 bases between. Looked up from germline, CDR1 is SGHRS and CDR2 is YFSETQ. The chain's CDR3 is CASTRLDRTYEQYF. DNA for the CDR3: TGCGCCAGCACCCGGTTGGACCGGACCTACGAGCAGTACTTC.

The chain joins TRBV9 to TRBJ2-2, with 7 bases lining up with TRBD1. CDR1 is SGDLS and CDR2 is YYNGEE in the germline V gene. CDR3 length: 16 amino acids. V dropped 4 bases and J dropped 2; count of bases not matched to a gene: 8. The CDR3 DNA reads as TGTGCCAGCAGCACTCGGGACAGCCGAAACACCGGGGAGCTGTTTTTT. It codes for CASSTRDSRNTGELFF.

This clone has a single count. This sequence joins TRBV7-6 and TRBJ2-1; the D is unclear. The V gene's germline CDR1 is SGHVS and CDR2 FNYEAQ. The CDR3 runs 13 residues. The V end lost 1 base, the J end lost 5 bases, and 6 bases lay between the germline ends. The CDR3 DNA follows: TGTGCCAGCAGCTTAGGGCTAAACAATGAGCAGTTCTTC. The encoded protein is CASSLGLNNEQFF.

The chain employs TRBV19 and TRBJ2-1; the match to TRBD2 covers 7 bases. Germline V CDR1 and CDR2: LNHDA, SQIVND (reference sequence). The V and J ends lost 5 bases and 7 bases, in that order; junction bases with no gene match: 14. The length of the CDR3 is 16 residues. CDR3 amino acids: CASSPGGGLAQNEQFF. DNA for the CDR3: TGTGCCAGTAGTCCGGGGGGAGGCCTAGCGCAGAATGAGCAGTTCTTC.

The chain combines TRBV7-9 with TRBJ2-5, with D possibly TRBD2 on 6 matching bases. V lost 4 bases to trimming and J lost 7 bases, with 16 bases between them. Germline loops: CDR1 SEHNR, CDR2 FQNEAQ (reference sequence). The CDR3 contains 14 residues. CDR3 DNA: TGTGCCAGCAGCTCCGGCTCGGGAGTAGGGACCCAGTACTTC. Amino acid sequence: CASSSGSGVGTQYF. The variable domain in full, completed from reference TRBV7-9 and TRBJ2-5, reads DTGVSQNPRHKITKRGQNVTFRCDPISEHNRLYWYRQTLGQGPEFLTYFQNEAQLEKSRLLSDRFSAERPKGSFSTLEIQRTEQGDSAMYLCASSSGSGVGTQYFGPGTRLLVL.

V usage is TRBV9 and J usage is TRBJ2-7, with 7 bases lining up with TRBD1. V shed 4 bases, J shed 7 bases, and the junction held 11 bases outside the gene matches. Germline V CDR1 and CDR2: SGDLS, YYNGEE. The CDR3 loop spans 14 amino acids. CDR3 bases: TGTGCCAGCAGCACCCAGACAGGGTCCGGTGAGCAGTACTTC. It codes for CASSTQTGSGEQYF.

The J gene is TRBJ2-4, the V gene TRBV7-9; D may be TRBD2 (7 bases). Trimming stripped 5 bases from V and 2 bases from J, with 16 bases between. The CDR3 sequence is 16 residues long. Looked up from germline, CDR1 is SEHNR and CDR2 is FQNEAQ (reference sequence). CDR3 sequence reads: CASSAGAGVTKNIQYF. The CDR3, as DNA: TGTGCCAGCAGCGCAGGGGCGGGGGTGACCAAAAACATTCAGTACTTC.

J is TRBJ1-1 and V is TRBV30; D is unresolved. Trimming cost V 0 bases and J 3 bases, with 8 bases left between them. CDR1 is GTSNPN, CDR2 SVGIG, per germline (reference sequence). This CDR3 region has 13 residues. Here the CDR3 reads CAWSVGEDTEAFF. The CDR3 DNA sequence: TGTGCCTGGAGTGTTGGTGAGGACACTGAAGCTTTCTTT.

This chain joins TRBV19 and TRBJ2-4, with TRBD1 as a possible D gene (5 bases). The CDR3 consists of 14 residues. V was trimmed by 3 bases and J by 3 bases, leaving 9 bases between them. Germline V gene sequence: CDR1 LNHDA, CDR2 SQIVND (reference sequence). Written as DNA, the CDR3 is TGTGCCAGTAGTATTCAGGGTGACAAAAACATTCAGTACTTC. This gives the protein CASSIQGDKNIQYF.

This clone was picked up a small number of times. V usage is TRBV18 and J usage is TRBJ2-5, with 8 bases lining up with TRBD2. Germline V gene lookup returns CDR1 KGHSH and CDR2 LQKENI. With V trimmed by 3 bases and J by 5 bases, 8 bases remained unmatched. This CDR3 is built from 15 residues. In nucleotides, the CDR3 is TGTGCCAGCTCACCGGTAGCGGGAAGGCCGGAGACCCAGTACTTC. Its translation: CASSPVAGRPETQYF.

This chain links TRBV7-2 with TRBJ2-1, with 12 bases that match TRBD2. The length of the CDR3 is 17 residues. Germline CDR1 is SGHTA and CDR2 is FQGNSA. Losses at the gene ends were 5 bases for V and 9 bases for J; bases not matched to a gene: 14. The CDR3 DNA sequence: TGTGCCAGCAGCGTACTACAGCTAGCGGGGGGGCAGATTGAGCAGTTCTTC. Translation gives CASSVLQLAGGQIEQFF.

As concerns this clone: Other nucleotide sequences from this sample produce the same CDR3. The chain is built from TRBV9 and TRBJ2-7; D may be TRBD1 (6 bases). Trimming pared 0 bases from V and 1 base from J, leaving 8 bases between. The CDR3 is 14 residues long. The germline V gene encodes CDR1 SGDLS and CDR2 YYNGEE. The CDR3 reads CASSVGTASYEQYF. The CDR3 DNA follows: TGTGCCAGCAGCGTAGGGACAGCGTCCTACGAGCAGTACTTC.

A few counts support this clone. The chain joins TRBV14 to TRBJ2-3, with 7 bases that match TRBD1. The length of the CDR3 is 13 residues. From germline, CDR1 is SGHDN and CDR2 FVKESK. V lost 5 bases and J lost 14; bases outside the gene matches: 13. The CDR3 DNA is TGTGCCAGCAGCAACCTAGACAGGGCCCTCCGGTATTTT. Its translation is CASSNLDRALRYF.

This clone occurred once. V gene TRBV28 combines with J gene TRBJ2-1, with 10 bases that match TRBD2. Unmatched junction bases numbered 5, after V lost 3 bases and J lost 12 bases. The germline CDR1 and CDR2 sequences are MDHEN and SYDVKM. CDR3 length: 13 amino acids. CDR3 nucleotide sequence: TGTGCCAGCAGTTTGGGGACTAGCGTCGGGCAGTTCTTC. Translating it yields CASSLGTSVGQFF.

This chain connects TRBV28 to TRBJ1-5; D is perhaps TRBD1 (5 bases). The CDR3 is 14 residues long. Germline V gene sequence: CDR1 MDHEN, CDR2 SYDVKM. Trimming shortened V by 5 bases and J by 0 bases, and 8 bases separated the two germline ends. The CDR3 coding sequence is TGTGCCAGCAGTCGGGACTCTAGCAATCAGCCCCAGCATTTT. Protein: CASSRDSSNQPQHF.

A note on this clone: The germline gene is not matched at one end of the junction; a read error may be the cause. The chain has TRBV7-7 and TRBJ1-4, with unresolved D. This CDR3 contains 15 residues. CDR1 SSHAT and CDR2 FNYEAQ come from the germline V gene (reference sequence). For the CDR3, the DNA is TGTGCTAGCAGCTTTAGAGCGGGAGCGGAGGAAAAACTGTTTTTT. Protein sequence: CASSFRAGAEEKLFF.

Concerning this clone itself: The DNA is left out, because the CDR3 cannot be placed on it with certainty; the CDR3 is given as TCRdb lists it. V and J are TRBV28 and TRBJ2-1; TRBD2 reflects the table's D call only, with no check against the DNA. The CDR3 is made up of 16 amino acids, end residues included. Germline V gene data show CDR1 as MDHEN and CDR2 as SYDVKM. CDR3 protein: CASSLGMGLQRHEQFF.

The rearrangement uses TRBV21-1 and TRBJ1-2; the tabulated D call, TRBD1, remains unverified against the DNA. TRBV21-1 is tagged as a pseudogene. The length of the CDR3 is 14 residues. CDR3 sequence: CASSKVLGFYGYTF. CDR3 sequence (DNA): TGTGCCAGCAGCAAAGTCCTGGGCTTCTATGGCTACACCTTC.

The genes are TRBV25-1 and TRBJ2-1; 10 nucleotides match TRBD1. The V segment lost 2 bases and the J segment 9 bases; nucleotides outside the gene matches: 10. Germline CDR1 and CDR2: MGHDK and SYGVNS. The CDR3 covers 16 residues. CDR3 amino acids: CASSEPGTGARSEQFF. The CDR3 DNA follows: TGTGCCAGCAGTGAACCCGGGACAGGGGCGCGGAGTGAGCAGTTCTTC.

This chain links TRBV7-2 with TRBJ2-7; tentatively, D is TRBD1 or TRBD2 (5 bases each). CDR1 and CDR2 from the germline V gene are SGHTA and FQGNSA. The CDR3 covers 16 residues. Between the trimmed V and J ends, which lost 0 bases and 6 bases, there was a span of 18 bases. CDR3 sequence (DNA): TGTGCCAGCAGCTTAGCGGCCGGGACCGCAAACGGCGAGCAGTACTTC. It is translated as CASSLAAGTANGEQYF.

V is TRBV5-1 and J is TRBJ2-7; maybe TRBD1 (5 bases). V was pared by 0 bases and J by 5 bases, with 12 bases between. The length of the CDR3 is 14 residues. Germline values: CDR1 SGHRS, CDR2 YFSETQ. The CDR3 protein is CASSLGQGRDEQYF. CDR3 sequence (DNA): TGCGCCAGCAGCTTGGGGCAGGGTCGGGACGAGCAGTACTTC.

This rearrangement joins TRBV7-2 to TRBJ2-3, with D perhaps being TRBD1 or TRBD2 (6 bases each). The CDR3 sequence is 15 residues long. V was pared by 5 bases and J by 3 bases, with 15 bases between. In germline, CDR1 is SGHTA, CDR2 FQGNSA. The CDR3 coding sequence is TGTGCCAGCAGCCACGACGGGGGCGAAACAGATACGCAGTATTTT. Its protein is CASSHDGGETDTQYF.

This chain links TRBV7-3 with TRBJ1-1; possible D gene TRBD1, 5 bases. CDR1 and CDR2 (germline): SGHTA, FQGTGA. V was pared by 0 bases and J by 8 bases, with 10 bases between. There are 13 residues in the CDR3. This CDR3 is CASSLTREGEAFF. For the CDR3, the DNA is TGTGCCAGCAGCTTAACGAGAGAGGGGGAAGCTTTCTTT. Filled out from reference TRBV7-3 and TRBJ1-1, the complete variable domain reads GAGVSQTPSNKVTEKGKYVELRCDPISGHTALYWYRQSLGQGPEFLIYFQGTGAADDSGLPNDRFFAVRPEGSVSTLKIQRTERGDSAVYLCASSLTREGEAFFGQGTRLTVV.

This chain joins TRBV4-3 and TRBJ1-2, with a possible D match to TRBD1 (5 bases). Looked up from germline, CDR1 is LGHNA and CDR2 is YSLEER. The CDR3 length is 14 residues. The V and J ends lost 0 bases and 8 bases respectively, with 13 bases between them. CDR3 DNA: TGCGCCAGCAGCCAAGATATCGGGGGTGGGGGCTACACCTTC. Protein sequence: CASSQDIGGGGYTF.

J is TRBJ2-1 and V is TRBV7-3; perhaps TRBD1 as D (5 bases). V lost 4 bases and J 4 bases, leaving 11 bases between the germline ends. The CDR3 is 14 amino acids. The germline V gene has CDR1 SGHTA and CDR2 FQGTGA. The CDR3 nucleotides are TGTGCCAGCAGCTCCACAGGAGCTTACAATGAGCAGTTCTTC. Protein: CASSSTGAYNEQFF.

The chain uses TRBV2 and TRBJ2-1; 10 bases map to TRBD2. The CDR3 has 13 amino acids. Germline CDR1 reads SNHLY; CDR2 reads FYNNEI. The V gene end was trimmed by 4 bases and the J gene end by 7 bases; junction bases not matched to a gene: 1. The CDR3 is CASSALAGNEQFF. In DNA, the CDR3 is TGTGCCAGCAGTGCACTAGCGGGGAATGAGCAGTTCTTC.

The V gene is TRBV5-4, the J gene TRBJ2-5, with 10 bases lining up with TRBD1. V trimming: 4 bases; J trimming: 4 bases; junction bases outside the gene matches: 10. The germline CDR1 and CDR2 sequences are SGHNT and YYREEE (reference sequence). The CDR3 has 16 amino acids. The CDR3 DNA follows: TGTGCCAGCAGCCCCAGGACAGGGGGGCCTGGAGAGACCCAGTACTTC. It specifies CASSPRTGGPGETQYF.

The chain combines TRBV5-1 with TRBJ2-7, with D hard to call. V was cut by 1 base and J by 0 bases, with 8 bases left in between. CDR1 SGHRS and CDR2 YFSETQ come from the germline V gene. This CDR3 region has 14 residues. The CDR3 spells CASSLTPSSYEQYF. The CDR3 DNA is TGCGCCAGCAGCTTGACTCCCAGCTCCTACGAGCAGTACTTC.

This clone has only one observation. The chain has TRBV7-2 and TRBJ2-5; D remains ambiguous. Trimming left V 1 base short and J 6 bases short, with 6 bases between. The germline gives CDR1 SGHTA, CDR2 FQGNSA. The CDR3 spans 12 residues. As DNA, the CDR3 is TGTGCCAGCAGCTTAGGAACCAAGACCCAGTACTTC. Amino acids: CASSLGTKTQYF.

J is TRBJ2-1 and V is TRBV5-4; 9 bases are shared with TRBD2. CDR3 length: 16 residues. Trimming cost V 4 bases and J 5 bases; bases outside gene matches: 10. CDR1 SGHNT and CDR2 YYREEE come from the germline V gene (reference sequence). CDR3 nucleotide sequence: TGTGCCAGCAGCCCCAACCTAGCGGGGCAGGACAATGAGCAGTTCTTC. Amino acids: CASSPNLAGQDNEQFF.

The V call is TRBV13, the J call TRBJ2-3; D possibly matches TRBD1 or TRBD2 (6 bases each). Per the germline V gene, CDR1 is PRHDT and CDR2 is FYEKMQ (reference sequence). The ends were cut back, 3 bases at V and 1 base at J, with 14 bases in the middle. The CDR3 totals 16 residues. CDR3: CASSFNRGTRTDTQYF. The CDR3, as DNA: TGTGCCAGCAGCTTTAACCGGGGGACACGCACAGATACGCAGTATTTT. The full variable domain, with the rest looked up from reference TRBV13 and TRBJ2-3, is AAGVIQSPRHLIKEKRETATLKCYPIPRHDTVYWYQQGPGQDPQFLISFYEKMQSDKGSIPDRFSAQQFSDYHSELNMSSLELGDSALYFCASSFNRGTRTDTQYFGPGTRLTVL.

The chain links TRBV6-6 to TRBJ2-7; TRBD1 or TRBD2 may be the D gene (5 bases each). The germline V and J ends were trimmed by 9 bases and 2 bases, with 14 bases remaining between them. The CDR3 extends over 13 amino acids. Germline values: CDR1 MNHNY, CDR2 SVGAGI (reference sequence). CDR3 DNA sequence: TGTGCCAGACGGGGCAGGGCCCCCTACGAGCAGTACTTC. The encoded protein is CARRGRAPYEQYF.